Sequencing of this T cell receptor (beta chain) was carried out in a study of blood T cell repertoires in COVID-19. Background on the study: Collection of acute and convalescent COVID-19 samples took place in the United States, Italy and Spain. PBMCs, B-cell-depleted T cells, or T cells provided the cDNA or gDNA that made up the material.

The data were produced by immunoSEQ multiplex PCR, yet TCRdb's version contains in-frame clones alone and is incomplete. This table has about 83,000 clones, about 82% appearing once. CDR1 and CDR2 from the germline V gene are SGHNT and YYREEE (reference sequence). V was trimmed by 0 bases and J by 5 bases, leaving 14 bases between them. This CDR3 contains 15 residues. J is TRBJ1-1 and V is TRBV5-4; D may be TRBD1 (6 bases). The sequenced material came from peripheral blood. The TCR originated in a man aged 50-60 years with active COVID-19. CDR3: CASSLVVGGGTEAFF. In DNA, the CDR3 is TGTGCCAGCAGCTTGGTTGTAGGGGGTGGAACTGAAGCTTTCTTT. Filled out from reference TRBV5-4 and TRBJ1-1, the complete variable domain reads ETGVTQSPTHLIKTRGQQVTLRCSSQSGHNTVSWYQQALGQGPQFIFQYYREEENGRGNFPPRFSGLQFPNYSSELNVNALELDDSALYLCASSLVVGGGTEAFFGQGTRLTVV.